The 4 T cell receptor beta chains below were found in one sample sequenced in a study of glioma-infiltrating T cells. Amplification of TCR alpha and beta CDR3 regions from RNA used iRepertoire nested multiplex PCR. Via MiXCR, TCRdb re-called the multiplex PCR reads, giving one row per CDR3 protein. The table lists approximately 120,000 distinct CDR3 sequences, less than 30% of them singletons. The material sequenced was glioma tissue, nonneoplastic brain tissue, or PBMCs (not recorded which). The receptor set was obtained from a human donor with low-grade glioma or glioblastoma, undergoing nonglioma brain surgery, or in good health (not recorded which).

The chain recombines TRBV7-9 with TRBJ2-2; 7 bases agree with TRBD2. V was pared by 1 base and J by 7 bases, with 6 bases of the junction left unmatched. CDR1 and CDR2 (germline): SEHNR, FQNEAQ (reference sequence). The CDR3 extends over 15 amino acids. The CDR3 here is CASSLERGISGELFF. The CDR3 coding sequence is TGTGCCAGCAGCTTAGAGCGGGGAATTAGCGGGGAGCTGTTTTTT.

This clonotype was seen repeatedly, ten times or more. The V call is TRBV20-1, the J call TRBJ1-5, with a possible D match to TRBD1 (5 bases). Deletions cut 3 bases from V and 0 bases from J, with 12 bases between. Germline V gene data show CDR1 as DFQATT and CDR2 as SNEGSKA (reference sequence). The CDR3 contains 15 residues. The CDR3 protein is CSAREGARSNQPQHF. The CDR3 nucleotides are TGCAGTGCTAGGGAAGGGGCGCGTAGCAATCAGCCCCAGCATTTT.

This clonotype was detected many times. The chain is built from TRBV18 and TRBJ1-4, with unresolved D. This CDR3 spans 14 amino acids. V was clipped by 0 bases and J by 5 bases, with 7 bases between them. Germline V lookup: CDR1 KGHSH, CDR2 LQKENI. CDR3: CASSPPLQNEKLFF. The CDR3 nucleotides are TGTGCCAGCTCACCACCGTTACAAAATGAAAAACTGTTTTTT.

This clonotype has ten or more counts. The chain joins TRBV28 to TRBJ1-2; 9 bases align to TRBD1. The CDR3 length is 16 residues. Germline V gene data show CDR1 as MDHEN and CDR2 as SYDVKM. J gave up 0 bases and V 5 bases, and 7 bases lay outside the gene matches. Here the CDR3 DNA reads TGTGCCAGCAGTGGGTCCCGGGACAGGGCTAACTATGGCTACACCTTC. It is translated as CASSGSRDRANYGYTF.